The 6 T cell receptor beta chains listed next were all sequenced from one sample in a study of cytomegalovirus exposure and HLA in healthy donors. PCR primers comprised 60 Vbeta and 13 Jbeta primers. Here immunoSEQ multiplex PCR was the method, and the copy in TCRdb shows in-frame clones only, minus some. Of 75,000 or so clones in the sample, 70% to 75% are singletons; the top ten hold roughly 20%. Sequenced sample: PBMCs. These receptors all stem from a woman aged 25 to 39 in good health and CMV-seropositive.

CDR3 DNA: TGTGCCAGCAGTTTCAAAGGGGCTACTGAAGCTTTCTTT. It specifies CASSFKGATEAFF. The chain links TRBV27 to TRBJ1-1; TRBD1 is a possible D gene (5 bases). Looked up from germline, CDR1 is MNHEY and CDR2 is SMNVEV (reference sequence). The CDR3 has 13 amino acids. V shed 3 bases and J shed 5 bases, with 10 bases lying between them.

A few counts support this clone. The gene calls are TRBV30 and TRBJ2-3; D possibly corresponds to TRBD1 (5 bases). Germline V lookup: CDR1 GTSNPN, CDR2 SVGIG (reference sequence). This CDR3 is 13 amino acids long. This CDR3 is CALTPGYSDTQYF. Written as DNA, the CDR3 is TGTGCTCTCACCCCAGGGTATTCAGATACGCAGTATTTT.

The V call is TRBV5-1, the J call TRBJ1-1, with TRBD1 matching 8 bases. This CDR3 has 14 amino acids. CDR1 and CDR2 (germline): SGHRS, YFSETQ. Trimming cost V 4 bases and J 1 base; bases outside gene matches: 3. The DNA for the CDR3 is TGCGCCAGCAGCCTAGACAGGGGGAACACTGAAGCTTTCTTT. This gives the protein CASSLDRGNTEAFF. The variable domain in full, with the rest retrieved from reference TRBV5-1 and TRBJ1-1, is KAGVTQTPRYLIKTRGQQVTLSCSPISGHRSVSWYQQTPGQGLQFLFEYFSETQRNKGNFPGRFSGRQFSNSRSEMNVSTLELGDSALYLCASSLDRGNTEAFFGQGTRLTVV.

The genes are TRBV30 and TRBJ1-2, with 7 bases that match TRBD1. Germline V CDR1 and CDR2: GTSNPN, SVGIG (reference sequence). The ends lost 1 base at V and 3 bases at J; junction bases unmatched: 8. The CDR3 length is 15 residues. CDR3 sequence: CAWSGGNRGYYGYTF. CDR3 DNA: TGTGCCTGGAGTGGGGGGAACAGGGGTTACTATGGCTACACCTTC.

This rearrangement joins TRBV4-1 to TRBJ1-5, with 9 bases identical to TRBD1. Germline V lookup: CDR1 MGHRA, CDR2 YSYEKL. The CDR3 runs 16 residues. Trimming took 4 bases from V and 3 from J; bases not matched to a gene: 7. The DNA of the CDR3 is TGCGCCAGCAGCCGCGAAACAGGGGGCTTCAATCAGCCCCAGCATTTT. It translates to CASSRETGGFNQPQHF.

The chain carries TRBV29-1 and TRBJ1-3; no definite D call. The germline V and J ends were trimmed by 5 bases and 4 bases, with 9 bases remaining between them. CDR1 SQVTM and CDR2 ANQGSEA come from the germline V gene. This CDR3 has 12 residues. In nucleotides, the CDR3 is TGCAGCGTTTTGGTACACGGAAACACCATATATTTT. Translating gives CSVLVHGNTIYF.